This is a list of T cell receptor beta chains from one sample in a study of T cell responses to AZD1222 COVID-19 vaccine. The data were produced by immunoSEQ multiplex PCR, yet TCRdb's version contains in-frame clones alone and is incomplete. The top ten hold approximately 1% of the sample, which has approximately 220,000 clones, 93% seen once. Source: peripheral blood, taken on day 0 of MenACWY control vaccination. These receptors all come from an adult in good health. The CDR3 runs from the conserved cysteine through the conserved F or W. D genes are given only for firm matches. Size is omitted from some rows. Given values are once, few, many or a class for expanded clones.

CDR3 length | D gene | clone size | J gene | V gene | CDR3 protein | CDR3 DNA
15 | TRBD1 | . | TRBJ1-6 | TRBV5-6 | CASSLWTGWNSPLHF | TGTGCCAGCAGCTTGTGGACAGGGTGGAATTCACCCCTCCACTTT
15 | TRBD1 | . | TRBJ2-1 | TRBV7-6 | CASSLGTGSYNEQFF | TGTGCCAGCAGCTTAGGGACAGGGTCTTACAATGAGCAGTTCTTC
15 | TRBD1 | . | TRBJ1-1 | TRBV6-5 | CASSPLRTGNTEAFF | TGTGCCAGCAGCCCACTTCGGACAGGGAACACTGAAGCTTTCTTT
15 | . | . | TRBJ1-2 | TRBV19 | CASSRPGGQLYGYTF | TGTGCCAGTAGTAGGCCTGGTGGACAGCTATATGGCTACACCTTC
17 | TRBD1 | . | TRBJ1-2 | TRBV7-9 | CASSLGDRVGGNYGYTF | TGTGCCAGCAGCTTAGGAGACAGGGTCGGGGGCAACTATGGCTACACCTTC
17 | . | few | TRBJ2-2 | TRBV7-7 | CASSPGSYRGGTGELFF | TGTGCTAGCAGCCCCGGATCCTACAGGGGGGGTACCGGGGAGCTGTTTTTT
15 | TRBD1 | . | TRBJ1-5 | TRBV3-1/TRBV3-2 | CASSLGQGMGQPQHF | TGTGCCAGCAGCCTCGGACAGGGGATGGGTCAGCCCCAGCATTTT
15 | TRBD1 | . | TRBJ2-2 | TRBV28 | CASRSPGQSNGELFF | TGTGCCAGCAGATCTCCGGGACAGAGTAACGGGGAGCTGTTTTTT
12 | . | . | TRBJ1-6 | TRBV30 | CASLGAHSPLHF | TGTGCCTCGCTTGGTGCCCATTCACCCCTCCACTTT
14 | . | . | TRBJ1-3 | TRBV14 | CASSGSNSGNTIYF | TGTGCCAGCAGCGGCAGTAACTCTGGAAACACCATATATTTT
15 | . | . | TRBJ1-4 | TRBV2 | CASTSYRATNEKLFF | TGTGCCAGCACTTCATACAGGGCAACTAATGAAAAACTGTTTTTT
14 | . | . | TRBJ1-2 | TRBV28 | CASRTLGRNYGYTF | TGTGCCAGCAGGACCCTAGGGCGTAACTATGGCTACACCTTC
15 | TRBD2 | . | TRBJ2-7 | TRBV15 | CATSWRLAPYYEQYF | TGTGCCACCAGCTGGAGACTAGCGCCATACTACGAGCAGTACTTC
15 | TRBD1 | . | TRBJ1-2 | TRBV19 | CASSPDRGQYDGYTF | TGTGCCAGTAGCCCCGACAGGGGACAATACGATGGCTACACCTTC
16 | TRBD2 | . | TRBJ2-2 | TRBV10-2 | CASSERLAGATGELFF | TGCGCCAGCAGTGAGCGACTAGCGGGGGCGACCGGGGAGCTGTTTTTT
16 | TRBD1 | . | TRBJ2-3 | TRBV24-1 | CATSDPQGVGTDTQYF | TGTGCCACCAGTGACCCACAGGGGGTCGGCACAGATACGCAGTATTTT
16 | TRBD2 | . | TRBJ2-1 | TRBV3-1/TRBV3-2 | CASSQDWAGGPNEQFF | TGTGCCAGCAGCCAAGATTGGGCGGGGGGTCCTAATGAGCAGTTCTTC
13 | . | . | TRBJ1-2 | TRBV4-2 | CASSQDPDYGYTF | TGTGCCAGCAGCCAAGATCCCGACTATGGCTACACCTTC
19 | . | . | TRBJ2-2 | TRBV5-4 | CASSSLGVWTTTNTGELFF | TGTGCCAGCAGCAGCTTGGGGGTGTGGACCACGACGAACACCGGGGAGCTGTTTTTT
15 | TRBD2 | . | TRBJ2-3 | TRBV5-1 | CASSPTSGGTDTQYF | TGCGCCAGCAGCCCCACTAGCGGGGGCACAGATACGCAGTATTTT
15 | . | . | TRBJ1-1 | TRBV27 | CASRKLNRANTEAFF | TGTGCCAGCAGGAAACTAAACAGGGCTAACACTGAAGCTTTCTTT
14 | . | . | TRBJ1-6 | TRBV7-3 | CASSLNRRNSPLHF | TGTGCCAGCAGCTTAAACAGGAGAAATTCACCCCTCCACTTT
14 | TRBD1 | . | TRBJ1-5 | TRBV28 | CASSQGGSNQPQHF | TGTGCCAGCAGCCAGGGGGGAAGCAATCAGCCCCAGCATTTT
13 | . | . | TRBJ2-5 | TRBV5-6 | CASSRRWVEAQYF | TGTGCCAGCAGCCGACGATGGGTAGAGGCCCAGTACTTC
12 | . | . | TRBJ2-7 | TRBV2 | CASRIETYEQYF | TGTGCCAGCAGGATAGAAACCTACGAGCAGTACTTC
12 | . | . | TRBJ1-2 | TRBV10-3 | CAIWGGSSGYTF | TGTGCCATCTGGGGGGGAAGTAGTGGCTACACCTTC
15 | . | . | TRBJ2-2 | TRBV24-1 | CATSDLGQNTGELFF | TGTGCCACCAGTGATTTGGGACAGAACACCGGGGAGCTGTTTTTT
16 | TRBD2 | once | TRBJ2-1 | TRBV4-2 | CASSQAAGATYNEQFF | TGTGCCAGCAGCCAAGCAGCGGGGGCGACCTACAATGAGCAGTTCTTC
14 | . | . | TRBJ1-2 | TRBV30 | CAWSVQWANYGYTF | TGTGCCTGGAGTGTACAATGGGCTAACTATGGCTACACCTTC
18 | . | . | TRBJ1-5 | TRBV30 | CAWTDRGRGAGKDQPQHF | TGTGCCTGGACCGACCGGGGGCGAGGCGCCGGTAAGGATCAGCCCCAGCATTTT
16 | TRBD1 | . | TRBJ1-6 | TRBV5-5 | CASSTAGRGSNSPLHF | TGTGCCAGCAGCACGGCGGGCAGGGGGTCTAATTCACCCCTCCACTTT
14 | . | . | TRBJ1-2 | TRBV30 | CAWSVRSFNYGYTF | TGTGCCTGGAGTGTACGTTCGTTTAACTATGGCTACACCTTC
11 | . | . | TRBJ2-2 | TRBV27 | CASSLNGELFF | TGTGCCAGCAGTTTAAACGGGGAGCTGTTTTTT
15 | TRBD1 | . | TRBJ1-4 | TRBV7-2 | CASSLAGRGREKLFF | TGTGCCAGCAGCTTAGCGGGAAGGGGGCGAGAAAAACTGTTTTTT
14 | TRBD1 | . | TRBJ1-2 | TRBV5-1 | CASSGGQGNYGYTF | TGCGCCAGCAGCGGGGGACAGGGCAACTATGGCTACACCTTC
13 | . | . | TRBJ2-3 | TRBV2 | CASLGGASDTQYF | TGTGCCAGTCTGGGGGGGGCCTCAGATACGCAGTATTTT
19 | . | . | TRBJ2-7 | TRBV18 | CASSPPVKINPIENYEQYF | TGTGCCAGCTCACCACCCGTCAAGATTAACCCCATCGAAAACTACGAGCAGTACTTC
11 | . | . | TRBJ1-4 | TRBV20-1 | CSARRGGQLFF | TGCAGTGCTAGACGAGGGGGGCAACTGTTTTTT
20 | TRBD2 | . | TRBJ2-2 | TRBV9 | CASSVGRAGGVRRNTGELFF | TGTGCCAGCAGCGTAGGGAGAGCGGGGGGAGTACGGAGAAACACCGGGGAGCTGTTTTTT
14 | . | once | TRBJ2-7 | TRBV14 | CASSFRDGTYEQYF | TGTGCCAGCAGCTTCCGGGACGGTACCTACGAGCAGTACTTC
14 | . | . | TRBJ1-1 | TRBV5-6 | CASSRVGRATEAFF | TGTGCCAGCAGCCGGGTAGGGCGGGCCACTGAAGCTTTCTTT
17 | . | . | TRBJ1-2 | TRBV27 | CASSLWGLKRGTGGYTF | TGTGCCAGCAGTTTATGGGGCCTTAAGCGAGGAACGGGTGGCTACACCTTC
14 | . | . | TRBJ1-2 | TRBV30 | CAWSAWGRGGSYTF | TGTGCCTGGAGTGCATGGGGGCGCGGAGGAAGCTACACCTTC
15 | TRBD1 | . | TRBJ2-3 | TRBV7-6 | CASSSPGQRTDTQYF | TGTGCCAGCAGCTCCCCGGGACAGCGCACAGATACGCAGTATTTT
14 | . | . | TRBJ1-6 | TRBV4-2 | CASGGAQVNSPLHF | TGTGCCAGCGGTGGGGCCCAGGTCAATTCACCCCTCCACTTT
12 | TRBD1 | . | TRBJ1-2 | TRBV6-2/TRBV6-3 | CASSPDRNGYTF | TGTGCCAGCAGTCCGGACAGGAACGGCTACACCTTC
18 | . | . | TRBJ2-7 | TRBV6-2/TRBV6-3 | CASSYSPITGLISYEQYF | TGTGCCAGCAGTTACTCCCCGATTACGGGGCTCATCTCCTACGAGCAGTACTTC
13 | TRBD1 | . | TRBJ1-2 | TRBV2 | CASSGQGSPGYTF | TGTGCCAGCAGTGGACAGGGTTCTCCCGGCTACACCTTC
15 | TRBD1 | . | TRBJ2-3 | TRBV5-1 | CASSPTIGGADTQYF | TGCGCCAGCAGCCCTACTATAGGGGGCGCAGATACGCAGTATTTT
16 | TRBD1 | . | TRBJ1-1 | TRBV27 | CASSWGQGAVKAEAFF | TGTGCCAGCAGTTGGGGACAGGGGGCCGTAAAGGCTGAAGCTTTCTTT
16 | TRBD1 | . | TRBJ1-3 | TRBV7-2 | CASSLAGTDSGNTIYF | TGTGCCAGCAGCTTAGCCGGGACAGACTCTGGAAACACCATATATTTT
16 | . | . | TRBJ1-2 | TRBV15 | CATTPGVTPRASGYTF | TGTGCCACCACCCCAGGGGTGACTCCTAGAGCGTCTGGCTACACCTTC
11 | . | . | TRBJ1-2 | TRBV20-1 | CSARIWDGYTF | TGCAGTGCTAGAATTTGGGATGGCTACACCTTC